This TCR beta chain is from a study of tumor-infiltrating lymphocytes in primary liver carcinoma. Across the study: Stage T1-T3 N0M0 tumors measured about 4.2 to 10 cm at most. Samples returned roughly 3.5 to 8 million productive TCRbeta reads each. Read depth did not differ significantly between tissue types.

Whole-study findings and limits: Against blood, tumors held a significantly higher top-250-clone fraction (p = 0.039). Overlap in tumor-adjacent and tumor-blood pairs fell below that of tumor region pairs.

Details on this clonotype: The antigen is unknown.

The source of the blood RNA was unsorted whole blood, and germline DNA was extracted as well. The CDR3 covers 14 residues. V shed 8 bases, J shed 5 bases, and the junction held 7 bases outside the gene matches. Germline V gene sequence: CDR1 MNHEY, CDR2 SVGAGI. A primer matching the constant region was used to make TCR beta cDNA from approximately 0.45 ug of total RNA. A slightly modified ARM-PCR protocol with three nested multiplex PCR rounds produced these TCR beta libraries. Running 10 cycles apiece, the first two PCR rounds relied on TRBV1-TRBV30 forward primers together with a C-beta reverse primer. Each CDR3 protein is one row after TCRdb ran MiXCR on the multiplex PCR reads. Of 180,000 or so distinct CDR3 sequences in the sample, 60% were seen once.

The specimen was peripheral blood. The sequence was collected from a man between 40 and 49 years old with primary liver carcinoma and hepatitis B virus infection. This sequence joins TRBV6-5 and TRBJ2-2, with 8 bases aligning to TRBD2. The CDR3 coding sequence is TGTGCCAGCGGCATCCCTAGCGGGACCGGGGAGCTGTTTTTT. Encoded protein: CASGIPSGTGELFF.